The 4 T cell receptor beta chains given below trace back to one sample, sequenced in a study of T cell responses to AZD1222 COVID-19 vaccine. The repertoire was sequenced with immunoSEQ multiplex PCR; TCRdb's copy has only in-frame clones and lacks some. The data contain roughly 100,000 clones, around nine tenths of them seen just once; the ten biggest clones take up around 4%. The sample was peripheral blood, taken on day 0 of AZD1222 vaccination. Source of these receptors: an adult in good health.

The chain couples TRBV21-1 to TRBJ2-5; the D segment call TRBD2 is taken from the table without a DNA check. TRBV21-1 is marked as a pseudogene. The CDR3 contains 16 residues. This CDR3 reads CASSKGQPSGWETQYF. The CDR3 DNA follows: TGTGCCAGCAGCAAAGGACAGCCTAGCGGATGGGAGACCCAGTACTTC.

This sequence joins TRBV9 and TRBJ1-6, with a weak D call TRBD1 (5 bases). V lost 2 bases and J 9 bases, leaving 6 bases between the germline ends. The CDR3 runs to 12 residues. CDR1 and CDR2 (germline): SGDLS, YYNGEE. The DNA of the CDR3 is TGTGCCAGCAGCGTCGGGGGTTCACCCCTCCACTTT. It translates to CASSVGGSPLHF.

V gene TRBV2 combines with J gene TRBJ1-5; D possibly corresponds to TRBD1 (5 bases). The CDR3 is 15 amino acids. Germline assignment: CDR1 SNHLY and CDR2 FYNNEI. Trimming left V 6 bases short and J 7 bases short, with 19 bases between. The CDR3 here is CASRAGTVAFQPQHF. DNA for the CDR3: TGTGCCAGCAGAGCCGGGACTGTTGCATTCCAGCCCCAGCATTTT.

The J gene is TRBJ2-3, the V gene TRBV3-1 (or the pseudogene TRBV3-2); 11 bases are shared with TRBD2. The CDR3 contains 16 residues. With V trimmed by 1 base and J by 6 bases, 6 bases remained unmatched. The germline V gene has CDR1 LGHDT and CDR2 YNNKEL (reference sequence). CDR3 loop: CASSQVLAGGRDTQYF. CDR3 bases: TGTGCCAGCAGCCAAGTTCTAGCGGGGGGAAGGGATACGCAGTATTTT.